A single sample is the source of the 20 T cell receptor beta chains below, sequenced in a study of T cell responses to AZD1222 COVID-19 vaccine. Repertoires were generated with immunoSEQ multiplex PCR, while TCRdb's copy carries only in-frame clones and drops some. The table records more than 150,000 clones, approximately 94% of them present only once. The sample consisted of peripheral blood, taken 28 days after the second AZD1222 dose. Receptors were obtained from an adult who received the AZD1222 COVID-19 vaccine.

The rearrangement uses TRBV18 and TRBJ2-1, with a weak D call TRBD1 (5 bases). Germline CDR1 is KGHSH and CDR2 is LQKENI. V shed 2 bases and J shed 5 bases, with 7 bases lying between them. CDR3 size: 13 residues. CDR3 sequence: CASSPAGNNEQFF. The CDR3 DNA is TGTGCCAGCTCACCAGCAGGGAACAATGAGCAGTTCTTC.

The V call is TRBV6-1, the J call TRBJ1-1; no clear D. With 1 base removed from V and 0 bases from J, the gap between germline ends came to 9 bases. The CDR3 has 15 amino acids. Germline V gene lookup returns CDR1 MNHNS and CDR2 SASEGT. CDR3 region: CASSEGPGMNTEAFF. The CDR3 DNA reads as TGTGCCAGCAGTGAAGGGCCGGGAATGAACACTGAAGCTTTCTTT.

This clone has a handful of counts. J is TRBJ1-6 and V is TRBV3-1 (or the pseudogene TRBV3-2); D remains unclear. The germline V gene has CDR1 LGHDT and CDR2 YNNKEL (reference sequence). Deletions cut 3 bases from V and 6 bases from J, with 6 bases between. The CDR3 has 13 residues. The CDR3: CASSQTTNSPLHF. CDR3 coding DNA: TGTGCCAGCAGCCAGACAACTAATTCACCCCTCCACTTT.

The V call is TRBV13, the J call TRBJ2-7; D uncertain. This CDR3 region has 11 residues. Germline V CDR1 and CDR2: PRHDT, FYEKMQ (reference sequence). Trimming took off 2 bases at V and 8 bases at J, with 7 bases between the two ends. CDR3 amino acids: CASSLYRQQYF. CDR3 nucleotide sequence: TGTGCCAGCAGCTTATACAGACAGCAGTACTTC.

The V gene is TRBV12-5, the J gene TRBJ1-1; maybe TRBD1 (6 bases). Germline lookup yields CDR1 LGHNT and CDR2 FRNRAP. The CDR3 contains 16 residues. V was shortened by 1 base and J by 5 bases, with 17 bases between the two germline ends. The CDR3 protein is CASGLALGGGRTEAFF. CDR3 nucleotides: TGTGCTAGTGGTTTGGCCTTGGGGGGGGGCAGGACTGAAGCTTTCTTT.

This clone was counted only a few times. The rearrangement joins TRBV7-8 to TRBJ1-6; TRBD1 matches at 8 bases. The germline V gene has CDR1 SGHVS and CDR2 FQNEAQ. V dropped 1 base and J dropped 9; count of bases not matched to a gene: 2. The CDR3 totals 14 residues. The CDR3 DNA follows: TGTGCCAGCAGCTTAGGACAGGGGAGTTCACCCCTCCACTTT. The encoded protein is CASSLGQGSSPLHF.

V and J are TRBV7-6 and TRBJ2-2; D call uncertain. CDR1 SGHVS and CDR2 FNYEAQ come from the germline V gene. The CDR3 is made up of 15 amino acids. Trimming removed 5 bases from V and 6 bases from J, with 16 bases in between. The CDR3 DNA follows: TGTGCCAGCAGCCTTACTCCGGCGCCGTCCGGGGAGCTGTTTTTT. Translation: CASSLTPAPSGELFF.

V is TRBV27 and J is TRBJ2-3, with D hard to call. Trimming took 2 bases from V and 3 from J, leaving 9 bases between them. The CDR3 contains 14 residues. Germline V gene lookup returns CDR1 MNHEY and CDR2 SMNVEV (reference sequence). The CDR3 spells CASSLLGPTDTQYF. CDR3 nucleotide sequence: TGTGCCAGCAGTTTACTCGGACCTACAGATACGCAGTATTTT.

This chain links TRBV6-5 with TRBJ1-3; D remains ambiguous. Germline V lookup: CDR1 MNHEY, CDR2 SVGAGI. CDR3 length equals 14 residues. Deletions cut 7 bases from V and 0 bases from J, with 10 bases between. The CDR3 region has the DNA TGTGCCAGCACACAGCTTTACTCTGGAAACACCATATATTTT. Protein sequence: CASTQLYSGNTIYF.

CDR3 DNA sequence: TGCGCCAGCAGCTTGGAAAATTCCCTTGATCAGCCCCAGCATTTT. It specifies CASSLENSLDQPQHF. The chain combines TRBV5-1 with TRBJ1-5; no firm D call. Germline V gene lookup returns CDR1 SGHRS and CDR2 YFSETQ. The length of the CDR3 is 15 residues. Trimming took 0 bases from V and 5 from J, leaving 12 bases between them.

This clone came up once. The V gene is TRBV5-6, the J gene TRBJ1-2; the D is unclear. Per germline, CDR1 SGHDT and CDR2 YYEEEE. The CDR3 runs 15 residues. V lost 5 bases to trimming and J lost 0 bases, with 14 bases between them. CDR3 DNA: TGTGCCAGCAGACTAACGACACTCCCTAACTATGGCTACACCTTC. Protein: CASRLTTLPNYGYTF.

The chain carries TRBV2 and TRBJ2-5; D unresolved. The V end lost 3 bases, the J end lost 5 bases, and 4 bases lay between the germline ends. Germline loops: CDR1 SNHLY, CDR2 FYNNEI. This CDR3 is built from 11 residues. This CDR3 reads CASSDSETQYF. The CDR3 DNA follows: TGTGCCAGCAGTGATTCTGAGACCCAGTACTTC.

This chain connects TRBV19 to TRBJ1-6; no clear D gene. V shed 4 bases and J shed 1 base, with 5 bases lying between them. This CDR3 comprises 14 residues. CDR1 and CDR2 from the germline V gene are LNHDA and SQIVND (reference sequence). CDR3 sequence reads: CASSRGSYNSPLHF. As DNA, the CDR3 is TGTGCCAGTAGTAGGGGTTCCTATAATTCACCCCTCCACTTT.

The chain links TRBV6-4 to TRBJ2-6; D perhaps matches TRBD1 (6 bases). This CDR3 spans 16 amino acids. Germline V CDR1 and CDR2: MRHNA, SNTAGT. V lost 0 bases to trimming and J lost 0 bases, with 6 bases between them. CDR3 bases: TGTGCCAGCAGTGACTCAGGGGGCTCTGGGGCCAACGTCCTGACTTTC. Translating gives CASSDSGGSGANVLTF.

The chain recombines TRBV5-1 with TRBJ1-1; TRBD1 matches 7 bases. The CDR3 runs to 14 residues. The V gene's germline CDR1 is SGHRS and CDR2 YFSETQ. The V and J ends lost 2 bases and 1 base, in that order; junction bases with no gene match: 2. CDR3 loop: CASSFDRANTEAFF. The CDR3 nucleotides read TGCGCCAGCAGCTTCGACAGGGCGAACACTGAAGCTTTCTTT.

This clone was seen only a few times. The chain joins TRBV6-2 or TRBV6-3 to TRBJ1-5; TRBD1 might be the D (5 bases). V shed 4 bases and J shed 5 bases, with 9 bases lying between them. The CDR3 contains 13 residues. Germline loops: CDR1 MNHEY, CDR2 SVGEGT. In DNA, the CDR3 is TGTGCCAGCAGTTTAGGAGGGGATCAGCCCCAGCATTTT. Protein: CASSLGGDQPQHF.

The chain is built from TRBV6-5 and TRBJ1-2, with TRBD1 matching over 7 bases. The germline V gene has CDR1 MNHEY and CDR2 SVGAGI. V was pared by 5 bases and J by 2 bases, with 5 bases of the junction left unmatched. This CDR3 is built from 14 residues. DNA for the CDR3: TGTGCCAGCAGTCCACAGGACAGGAACTATGGCTACACCTTC. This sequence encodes CASSPQDRNYGYTF.

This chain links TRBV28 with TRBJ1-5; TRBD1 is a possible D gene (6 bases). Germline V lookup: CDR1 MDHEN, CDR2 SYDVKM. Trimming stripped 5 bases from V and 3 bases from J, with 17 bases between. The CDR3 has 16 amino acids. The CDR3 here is CASSTQTGEPNQPQHF. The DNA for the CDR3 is TGTGCCAGCAGTACCCAGACAGGCGAACCCAATCAGCCCCAGCATTTT.

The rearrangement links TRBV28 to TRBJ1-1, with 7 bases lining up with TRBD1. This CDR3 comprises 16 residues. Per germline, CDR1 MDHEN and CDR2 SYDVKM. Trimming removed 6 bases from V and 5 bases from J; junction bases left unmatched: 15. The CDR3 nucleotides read TGTGCCAGCAGAAGGGGGCTCTCAATGGGGGCAACTGAAGCTTTCTTT. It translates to CASRRGLSMGATEAFF.

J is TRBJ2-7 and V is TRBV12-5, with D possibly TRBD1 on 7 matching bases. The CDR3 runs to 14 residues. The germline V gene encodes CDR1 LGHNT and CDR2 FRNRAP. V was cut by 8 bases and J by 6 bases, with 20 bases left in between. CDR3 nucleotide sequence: TGTGCTAGTCTGGGCGGGACAGTAATTTCCGAGCAGTACTTC. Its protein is CASLGGTVISEQYF. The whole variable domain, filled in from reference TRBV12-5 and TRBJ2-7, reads DARVTQTPRHKVTEMGQEVTMRCQPILGHNTVFWYRQTMMQGLELLAYFRNRAPLDDSGMPKDRFSAEMPDATLATLKIQPSEPRDSAVYFCASLGGTVISEQYFGPGTRLTVT.